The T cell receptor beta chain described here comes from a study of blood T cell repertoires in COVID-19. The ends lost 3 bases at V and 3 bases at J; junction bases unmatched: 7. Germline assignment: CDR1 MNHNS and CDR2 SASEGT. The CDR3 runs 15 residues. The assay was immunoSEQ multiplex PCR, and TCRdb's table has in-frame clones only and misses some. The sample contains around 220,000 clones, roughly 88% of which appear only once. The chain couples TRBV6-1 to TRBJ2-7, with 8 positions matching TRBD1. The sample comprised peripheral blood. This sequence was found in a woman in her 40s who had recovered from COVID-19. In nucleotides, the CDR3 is TGTGCCAGCAGTGATGGGGCAGGGGGCCGCTACGAGCAGTACTTC. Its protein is CASSDGAGGRYEQYF.